A selection of T cell receptor beta chains follows, all from one sample in a study of radiotherapy plus CTLA-4 blockade in lung cancer. Profiled with immunoSEQ multiplex PCR; TCRdb holds only in-frame clones, not every one. This sample carries roughly 88,000 clones, about four fifths of them seen once, and the ten largest clones take 0.65% to 1%. The material sequenced was peripheral blood, taken from a patient treated with radiotherapy plus ipilimumab. Receptors originate from a human donor with non-small cell lung cancer who had stable disease on radiotherapy plus ipilimumab. The CDR3 runs from the conserved cysteine through the conserved F or W. Each record gives: V gene, J gene, clone size, D gene, CDR3 protein. D genes are given only for firm matches. A row's size may be missing; if present it is once, few, many or a size class.

TRBV28	TRBJ2-2	.	.	CASSFSVAGELFF
TRBV7-8	TRBJ1-5	.	TRBD1	CASSLSDRGSNQPQHF
TRBV7-9	.	.	TRBD1	CASSPGTGGFYEQYF
TRBV27	TRBJ2-3	.	.	CASSLTGRDTQYF
TRBV27	TRBJ2-3	.	TRBD1	CASSGPGQGTDTQYF
TRBV7-3	TRBJ1-1	.	.	CASSLGMNTEAFF
TRBV28	TRBJ2-2	.	.	CASSLGQRVGELFF
TRBV13	TRBJ1-2	.	TRBD1	CASSLDRGNYGYTF
TRBV28	TRBJ1-5	.	.	CATSKDNSALAVQHF
TRBV28	TRBJ2-1	once	.	CASSLVYNEQFF
TRBV11-2	TRBJ2-2	once	TRBD2	CASSATGLATGELFF
TRBV11-2	TRBJ1-4	.	TRBD1	CASSRQGAREKLFF
TRBV7-2	TRBJ2-5	.	TRBD2	CASSSRTSGGAAVRETQYF
TRBV23-1	TRBJ2-5	.	.	CASSQSSHRDKTQYF
TRBV19	TRBJ1-6	.	.	CASSETVNSPLHF
TRBV7-2	TRBJ1-2	.	.	CASSVFSGADYGYTF
TRBV28	TRBJ2-7	.	TRBD1	CASSLYAGQGVSYEQYF
TRBV30	TRBJ2-7	.	.	CAWSNRVGEQYF
TRBV4-1	TRBJ1-2	.	.	CASSQDRGAGGYTF
TRBV7-2	TRBJ2-2	once	.	CASSLVRGDYTGELFF
TRBV28	TRBJ2-6	few	.	CASSLRGTGANVLTF
TRBV5-1	TRBJ2-2	.	TRBD1	CASSLGDRSNTGELFF
TRBV6-1	TRBJ2-7	once	.	CASSFPLAEQYF
TRBV19	TRBJ2-2	.	.	CASTSQGITGELFF